This TCR beta chain stems from a study of CD8+CD57+ T cells in acquired aplastic anemia (dated by TCRdb to 2017 to 2018). Looking at the study overall: A mean of approximately 3 ug of DNA, ranging from roughly 0.18 to 30 ug, was extracted from sorted CD4+ and CD8+ cells. A CD8+CD57+ expansion meant a frequency higher than the mean frequency seen in healthy subjects.

The paper's findings and limits, for the study overall: Approximately 27 CD8+ CDR3 sequences were found in both patients and controls but appeared to be highly expressed in patients and within the immunodominant clones of the patients. CD8+ Simpson's diversity did not differ significantly between patients and healthy controls (P=0.060).

Profiling of TCR beta VDJ combinations and CDR3 sequences used genomic DNA as the template. An Illumina HiSeq 2000 was used for TCR repertoire sequencing. The authors processed their data as follows. Repertoire assessment relied on Simpson's diversity index, CDR3 size and DJ length profiles, and TRBV/TRBJ rearrangement plots. Whichever DNA sequence was most abundant in the deep sequencing data was defined as the immunodominant clone. CDR3 amino acid sequences were screened for sharing across subjects and were compared with published repertoires and the VDJdb database. Clones were called with MiXCR by TCRdb after fastp trimmed the public reads at Q25, and only in-frame beta chains were retained. Rows are combined by CDR3 protein, so each entry shows the most common genes and DNA. These V and J calls originate from TCRdb's pipeline instead of the authors' own analysis. The sample table shows about 98,000 distinct CDR3 sequences, and roughly 70% are seen once. The top ten clonotypes cover roughly two thirds of the sample.

Flow cytometry had shown CD8+CD57+ cell expansion in the patients selected for sequencing. Every patient had a diagnosis of severe acquired aplastic anemia based on International Study of Aplastic Anemia and Agranulocytosis and Camitta criteria. No patient had received any therapy when blood was sampled. In this study, sorted CD4+ and CD8+ T cells from the blood of healthy subjects and of severe aplastic anemia patients had their TCR repertoires deep-sequenced. Patients were enrolled under clinicaltrials.gov protocols 00001620, 01623167, 00001397, 00071045, 00081523 and 00961064 in the USA. Ficoll-Paque density gradient centrifugation was used to isolate peripheral blood mononuclear cells. Before DNA extraction, CD4+ and CD8+ T cells were sorted by FACS or by magnetic beads. With respect to this clonotype: It has no known antigen specificity. No qualities accompany the bases; no much larger clone lies one base away.

The receptor's source is a human donor with aplastic anemia. The sequencing input was sorted CD4+, CD8+, or CD8+CD57+ T cells (not recorded which) from PBMCs.

The DNA sequence follows: TGTGCCAGCAGCCCGCGGGACTCTAATTCACCCCTCCACTTT. The translation is CASSPRDSNSPLHF. The chain uses TRBV9 and TRBJ1-6, with TRBD1 tentatively as D gene (5 bases match). From its cysteine to its phenylalanine, the CDR3 spans 14 amino acids. The DNA shown is the 42-base CDR3, in frame from base 1. Via the germline V gene, CDR1 is SGDLS and CDR2 YYNGEE. Deletion took 4 bases off V and 6 bases off J, with a span of 11 bases between the germline ends.